The TCR beta chain under discussion was sequenced for a study of vaccination and CD4 T cells after COVID-19. Treatment: roughly ten-day PBMC culture with coronavirus spike peptide pools or control peptides (ViraFEST assay). Wells contained some 1.9 million PBMCs each, and these were cultured with 7.5 to 10 IU/ml IL-2 and approximately 9.5 ug/ml peptide pools. CDR3 length: 17 residues. Per the germline V gene, CDR1 is MNHEY and CDR2 is SMNVEV (reference sequence). Trimming removed 5 bases from V and 1 base from J; junction bases left unmatched: 10. This clonotype showed up just a few times. Its antigen is not known. An Oncomine TCR Beta short-read assay was used to sequence the DNA from cultured CD4+ T cells. TCRdb re-derived calls from the PCR reads in MiXCR, one entry per CDR3 protein. This table holds some 4,400 distinct CDR3 sequences, approximately 47% found once.

The material sequenced was CD4+ T cells from blood, cultured in vitro. The receptor was derived from a human donor who had recovered from COVID-19. The rearrangement uses TRBV27 and TRBJ1-1; 10 nucleotides agree with TRBD1. The CDR3 reads CASSRMRTGGSNTEAFF. CDR3 DNA sequence: TGTGCCAGCAGTCGTATGCGGACAGGGGGATCGAACACTGAAGCTTTCTTT.